This TCR beta chain was recovered during a study of CD8 T cells in ankylosing spondylitis. Study-wide results and limits: Clones tied to disease were said to be significantly enriched in matched ankylosing spondylitis synovial fluid. Earlier reports found some motif variants in synovial fluid and blood in reactive arthritis. A motif of 7 to 9 highly homologous TCR beta variants was seen as apparently characteristic of ankylosing spondylitis blood.

Generation of TCR beta libraries employed quantitative 5'-RACE incorporating molecular barcodes. TCRdb recomputed calls from the 5' RACE reads with MiXCR, one row per CDR3 protein. The sample contains under 150,000 distinct CDR3 sequences, approximately 17% of which appear only once. As concerns this clonotype: Antigen specificity is unknown.

J lost 4 bases, V lost 4 bases, and 12 bases had no gene match. Germline CDR1 reads SQVTM; CDR2 reads ANQGSEA. The CDR3 has 15 amino acids. The sequence derives from a male donor with ankylosing spondylitis. The chain carries TRBV29-1 and TRBJ1-2, with 7 positions matching TRBD1. The sequencing sample was made of blood, either unsorted or a sorted T cell fraction (not recorded which). The CDR3: CSVGGQGEGAYGYTF. CDR3 sequence (DNA): TGCAGCGTTGGTGGGCAGGGGGAGGGAGCCTATGGCTACACCTTC.